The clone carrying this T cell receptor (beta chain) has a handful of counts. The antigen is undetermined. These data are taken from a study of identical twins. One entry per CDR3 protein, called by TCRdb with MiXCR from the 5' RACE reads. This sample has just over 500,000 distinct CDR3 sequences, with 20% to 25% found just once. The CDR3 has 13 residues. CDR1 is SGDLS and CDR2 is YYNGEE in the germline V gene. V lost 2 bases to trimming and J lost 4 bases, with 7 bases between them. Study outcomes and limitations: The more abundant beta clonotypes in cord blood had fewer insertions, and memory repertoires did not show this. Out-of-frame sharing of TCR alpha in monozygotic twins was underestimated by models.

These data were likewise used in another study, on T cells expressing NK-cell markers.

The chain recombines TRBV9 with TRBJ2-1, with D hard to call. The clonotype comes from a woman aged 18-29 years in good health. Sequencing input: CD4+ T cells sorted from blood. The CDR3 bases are TGTGCCAGCAGCGTCACTTTGTACAATGAGCAGTTCTTC. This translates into CASSVTLYNEQFF.